The source of this T cell receptor (beta chain) is a study of beta chain features in type 1 diabetes (dated by TCRdb to about 2018). Regarding the research as a whole: Mean age, gender distribution, total cell number and subset yield were not different between patients and healthy donors. A total of 90 million to 140 million sorted cells were examined across all samples, and RNA yield correlated strongly with the number of cells per subset. The study compared the TCRB repertoires of sorted circulating CD4+ T cell subsets in recently diagnosed type 1 diabetes patients with those in matched healthy donors. Naive and central memory subsets were obtained from all 30 or so donors, but regulatory and stem cell-like memory subsets were isolated from only 8 patients and roughly 8 healthy donors.

On this clone: Which antigen it targets is not known. No base quality information exists; no much larger clone differs at one position.

The full study reports these points: A moderate but significant shortening of TCRB CDR3 length was observed in type 1 diabetes patients in all four CD4+ subsets. Because small numbers of individuals were included in the HLA sub-analyses, any influence of HLA type on TCRB rearrangement was left unresolved. Shorter templates might be favored by PCR, yet because patient and control samples were amplified and corrected together, any such skew would affect both groups equally. Because cDNA rather than genomic DNA was sequenced, highly expressing activated cells could have been over-represented, although no difference in activation and CD3 levels was found between groups. Fewer insertions and more nucleotide deletions at VDJ recombination sites were observed in patients with type 1 diabetes, implying thymic rearrangement abnormalities. Naive, central memory and regulatory TCRB repertoires appeared to be more alike among patients than among healthy donors.

The entire amount of isolated RNA was reverse transcribed using the High Capacity cDNA Reverse Transcription Kit, so the sequenced TCRB transcripts were expressed ones. Naive, central memory and regulatory T cell samples underwent deep immunoSEQ sequencing, averaging roughly 3.5 million total reads per sample. After sorted cells were lysed in RLT buffer, RNA was extracted with DNase-treated RNeasy Micro or Mini kits, with the choice depending on cell number. Each cell subset was processed on its own to prevent cross-contamination, while patient and healthy donor samples were processed together. The immunoSEQ multiplex PCR was used to amplify TCRB sequences from cDNA, yielding 87-bp fragments that span the CDR3 region. Amplicons were sequenced on the Illumina HiSeq platform. The study's own analysis went as follows. Synthetic template baselines were used to correct PCR bias computationally, reads within Hamming distance 2 were collapsed, and singletons that could not be merged were discarded. By aligning reads against IMGT, V, D and J genes, CDR3 length, and insertions or deletions at six rearrangement sites were assigned. Clonotype counts were normalized to sorted cell number within each subset before computing true diversity and Gini coefficients with the tcR R package. The overlap coefficient, calculated on TCRB nucleotide sequences, was used to quantify repertoire sharing. Here the immuneACCESS table is served through TCRdb, limited to in-frame sequences with V and J called. Missing clones are a known gap in these copies; in checked studies unresolved V genes cover under half, and the rest lacks a known reason. V, J and clone size derive from that table, while D and trimming were established from the DNA sequence. This sample is represented by roughly 290,000 clones; roughly 8% of them were singletons. The ten largest account for roughly 1% of the sample.

Each donor gave one peripheral blood draw, averaging approximately 110 mL, which was collected into heparinised tubes. A BD FACSAria II was used to sort naive, central memory, regulatory and stem cell-like memory CD4+ T cells with a panel that included CD45RO, CCR7, CD25, CD127, CD95 and CD27. Purity was above 98% for every sorted population. PBMCs were isolated right away by Lymphoprep density gradient centrifugation and were stained directly, without culture. To minimize batch effects, samples were stained and sorted in pairs, one healthy donor with one patient per experiment. The sequence derives from a woman younger than 35 in good health. Sequenced sample: central memory CD4+ T cells from blood.

The CDR3: CASSYGDREYEKLFF. The nucleotides are TGTGCCAGCAGCTACGGGGACAGGGAATACGAAAAACTGTTTTTT. The sequence joins TRBV11-2 to TRBJ1-4; the junction holds 9 bases that match TRBD1. CDR1 and CDR2 are read off the germline V gene as SGHAT and FQNNGV. Unmatched junction bases come to 8, with V trimmed by 4 bases and J by 8 bases. The CDR3, cysteine through phenylalanine, is 15 amino acids long. Solely the CDR3 DNA is kept, with 45 bases framed from the first base.